This T cell receptor beta chain was identified during a study of T cell repertoires in cytomegalovirus infection (dated by TCRdb to about 2019). At the level of the whole study: Because public TCR beta signatures pointed to carriage of CMV infection together with the matching HLA type, the HLA type of each donor mattered for the analysis. Results and caveats for the whole study, not just this receptor: In the ex vivo response, HLA-C-restricted CMV-specific TCR beta clonotypes were dominant, and in two of eight donors the single most frequent clonotype came from this HLA-C-restricted group. In both this cohort and an independent roughly 400-donor cohort, the cumulative frequency of public TCR beta family members distinguished carriers of CMV infection plus the relevant HLA type.

This sample was sequenced with an Illumina HiSeq 1500. TCRdb took the public reads, trimmed them with fastp at Q25, ran MiXCR for clone calling and kept in-frame beta chains. Rows merge per CDR3 protein into single entries with the most common DNA and genes. In this sample the table shows roughly 280,000 distinct CDR3 sequences, around 15% of which occur a single time. The top ten clonotypes cover about 10% of the sample. V is cut by 6 bases and J by 1 base, and the space between the germline ends is 14 bases. In the germline V gene, CDR1 corresponds to ENHRY and CDR2 to SYGVKD. Including the terminal cysteine and phenylalanine, the CDR3 comprises 15 residues. Only the CDR3 region is kept as DNA, spanning 45 bases read in frame from base 1. To note about this clonotype: The specificity of this receptor is unknown. Qualities for individual bases were not recorded, and no much larger clone is one base off.

This clonotype was sampled from a human donor in good health (CMV status not recorded). Some clones in this sample may be carry-over from other donors' samples. The chain was built from TRBV10-3 and TRBJ2-3, with TRBD1 as a weak D call on 6 bases. The material sequenced was PBMCs. The CDR3: CAIRDGTPRTDTQYF. The sequence in DNA is TGTGCCATCAGAGACGGGACACCCCGCACAGATACGCAGTATTTT.